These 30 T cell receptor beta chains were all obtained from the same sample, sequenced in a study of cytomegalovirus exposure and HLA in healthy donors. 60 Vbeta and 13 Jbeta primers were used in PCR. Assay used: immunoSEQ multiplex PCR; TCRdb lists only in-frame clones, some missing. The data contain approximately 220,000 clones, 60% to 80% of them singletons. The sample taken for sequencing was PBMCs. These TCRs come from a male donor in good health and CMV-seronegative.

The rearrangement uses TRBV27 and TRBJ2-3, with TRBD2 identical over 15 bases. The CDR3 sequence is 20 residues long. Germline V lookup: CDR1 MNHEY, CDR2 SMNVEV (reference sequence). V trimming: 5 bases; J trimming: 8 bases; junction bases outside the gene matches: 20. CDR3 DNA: TGTGCCAGCAGTGTACTTCGGGCAGGACTAGCGGGAGGGGTTGTAGGTACGCAGTATTTT. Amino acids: CASSVLRAGLAGGVVGTQYF.

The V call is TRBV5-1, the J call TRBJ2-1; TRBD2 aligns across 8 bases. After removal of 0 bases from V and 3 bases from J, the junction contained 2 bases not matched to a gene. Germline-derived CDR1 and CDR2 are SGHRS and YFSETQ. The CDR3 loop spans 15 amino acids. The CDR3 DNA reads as TGCGCCAGCAGCTTGGACGGGACTAGCTACAATGAGCAGTTCTTC. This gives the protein CASSLDGTSYNEQFF.

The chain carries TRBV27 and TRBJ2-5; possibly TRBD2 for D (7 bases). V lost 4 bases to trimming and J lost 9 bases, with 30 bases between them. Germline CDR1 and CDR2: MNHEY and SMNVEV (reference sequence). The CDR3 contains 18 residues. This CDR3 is CASSSRGGGGPLRLAQYF. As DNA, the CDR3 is TGTGCCAGCAGTTCCCGGGGAGGGGGTGGGCCCCTGAGGTTGGCCCAGTACTTC.

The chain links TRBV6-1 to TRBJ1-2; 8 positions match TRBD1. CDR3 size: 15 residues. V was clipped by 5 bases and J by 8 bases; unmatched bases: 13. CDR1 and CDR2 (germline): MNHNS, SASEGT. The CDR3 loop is CASSSRTGRLEGYTF. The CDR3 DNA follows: TGTGCCAGCAGTTCCCGGACAGGGAGGCTGGAGGGCTACACCTTC.

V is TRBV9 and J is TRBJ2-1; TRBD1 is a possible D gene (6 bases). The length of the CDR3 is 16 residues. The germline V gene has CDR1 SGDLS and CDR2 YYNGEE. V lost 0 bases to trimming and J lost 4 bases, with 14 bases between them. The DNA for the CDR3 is TGTGCCAGCAGCGTAGGAACAGGGAGTGAATACAATGAGCAGTTCTTC. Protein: CASSVGTGSEYNEQFF.

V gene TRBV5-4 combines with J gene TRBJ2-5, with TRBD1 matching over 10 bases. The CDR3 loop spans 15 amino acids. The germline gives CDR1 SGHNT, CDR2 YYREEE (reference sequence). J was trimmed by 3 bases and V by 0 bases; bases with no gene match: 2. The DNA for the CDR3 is TGTGCCAGCAGCTTGGTTGGGACAGGGGAAGAGACCCAGTACTTC. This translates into CASSLVGTGEETQYF.

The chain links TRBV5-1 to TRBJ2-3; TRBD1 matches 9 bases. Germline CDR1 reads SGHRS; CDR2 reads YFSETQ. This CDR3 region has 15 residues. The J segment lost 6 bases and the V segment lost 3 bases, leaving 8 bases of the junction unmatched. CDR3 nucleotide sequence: TGCGCCAGCAGCTCCACACCGACAGGGGGGGATACGCAGTATTTT. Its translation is CASSSTPTGGDTQYF.

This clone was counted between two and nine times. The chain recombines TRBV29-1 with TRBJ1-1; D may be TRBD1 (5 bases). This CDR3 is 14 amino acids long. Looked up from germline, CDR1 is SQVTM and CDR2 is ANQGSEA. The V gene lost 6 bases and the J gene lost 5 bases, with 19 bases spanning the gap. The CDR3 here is CSVSGRGGNTEAFF. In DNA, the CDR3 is TGCAGCGTGTCCGGGAGGGGAGGAAATACTGAAGCTTTCTTT.

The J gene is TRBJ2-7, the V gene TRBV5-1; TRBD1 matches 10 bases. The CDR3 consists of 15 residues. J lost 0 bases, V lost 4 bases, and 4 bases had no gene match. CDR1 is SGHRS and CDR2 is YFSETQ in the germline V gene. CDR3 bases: TGCGCCAGCAGCCCCGGGACAGGGGTCTCCTACGAGCAGTACTTC. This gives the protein CASSPGTGVSYEQYF.

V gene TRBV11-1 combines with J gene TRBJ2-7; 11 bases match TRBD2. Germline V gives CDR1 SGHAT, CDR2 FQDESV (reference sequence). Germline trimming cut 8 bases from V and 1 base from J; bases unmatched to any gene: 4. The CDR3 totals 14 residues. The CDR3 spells CASAASGGSYEQYF. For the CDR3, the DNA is TGTGCCAGCGCGGCTAGCGGGGGGTCCTACGAGCAGTACTTC.

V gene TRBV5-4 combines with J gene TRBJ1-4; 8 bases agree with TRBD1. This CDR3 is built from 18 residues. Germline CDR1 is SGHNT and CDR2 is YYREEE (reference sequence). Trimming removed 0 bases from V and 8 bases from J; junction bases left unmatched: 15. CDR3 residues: CASSLAIRTDREEEKLFF. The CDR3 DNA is TGTGCCAGCAGCTTGGCGATCCGTACGGACAGGGAGGAGGAAAAACTGTTTTTT. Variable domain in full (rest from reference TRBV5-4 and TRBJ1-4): ETGVTQSPTHLIKTRGQQVTLRCSSQSGHNTVSWYQQALGQGPQFIFQYYREEENGRGNFPPRFSGLQFPNYSSELNVNALELDDSALYLCASSLAIRTDREEEKLFFGSGTQLSVL.

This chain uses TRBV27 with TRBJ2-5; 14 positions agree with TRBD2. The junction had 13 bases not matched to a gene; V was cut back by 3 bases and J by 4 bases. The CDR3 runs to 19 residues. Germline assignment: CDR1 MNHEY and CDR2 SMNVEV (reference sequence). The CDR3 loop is CASSFGTSGGGGMGETQYF. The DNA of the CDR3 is TGTGCCAGCAGTTTCGGGACTAGCGGGGGAGGGGGGATGGGAGAGACCCAGTACTTC.

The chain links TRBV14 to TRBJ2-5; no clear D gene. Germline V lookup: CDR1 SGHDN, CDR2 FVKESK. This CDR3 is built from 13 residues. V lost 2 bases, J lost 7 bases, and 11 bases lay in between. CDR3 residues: CASSQTPRGTQYF. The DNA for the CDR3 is TGTGCCAGCAGCCAAACCCCACGAGGGACCCAGTACTTC.

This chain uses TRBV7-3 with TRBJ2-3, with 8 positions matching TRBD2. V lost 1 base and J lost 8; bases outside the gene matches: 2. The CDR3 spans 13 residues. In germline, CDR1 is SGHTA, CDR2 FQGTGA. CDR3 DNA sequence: TGTGCCAGCAGCTTAAACGCGGGGGGTACGCAGTATTTT. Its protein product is CASSLNAGGTQYF. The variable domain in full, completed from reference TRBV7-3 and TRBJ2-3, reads GAGVSQTPSNKVTEKGKYVELRCDPISGHTALYWYRQSLGQGPEFLIYFQGTGAADDSGLPNDRFFAVRPEGSVSTLKIQRTERGDSAVYLCASSLNAGGTQYFGPGTRLTVL.

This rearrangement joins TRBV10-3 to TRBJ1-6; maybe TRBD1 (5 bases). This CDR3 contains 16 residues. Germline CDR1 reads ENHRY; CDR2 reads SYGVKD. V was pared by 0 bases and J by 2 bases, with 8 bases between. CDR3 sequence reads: CAISESQDPYNSPLHF. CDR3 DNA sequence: TGTGCCATCAGTGAGTCACAGGACCCCTATAATTCACCCCTCCACTTT.

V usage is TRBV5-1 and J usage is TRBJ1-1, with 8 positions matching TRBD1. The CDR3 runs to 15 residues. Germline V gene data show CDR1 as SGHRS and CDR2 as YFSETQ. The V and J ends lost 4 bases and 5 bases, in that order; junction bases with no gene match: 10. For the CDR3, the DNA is TGCGCCAGCAGCCCACAGCCAGGGGGCGCAACTGAAGCTTTCTTT. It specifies CASSPQPGGATEAFF.

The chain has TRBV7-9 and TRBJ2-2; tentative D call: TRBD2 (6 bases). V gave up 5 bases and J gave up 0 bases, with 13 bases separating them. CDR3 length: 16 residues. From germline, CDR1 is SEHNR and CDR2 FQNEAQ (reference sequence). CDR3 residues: CASSQGLTPNTGELFF. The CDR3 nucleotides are TGTGCCAGCAGCCAAGGACTAACGCCGAACACCGGGGAGCTGTTTTTT.

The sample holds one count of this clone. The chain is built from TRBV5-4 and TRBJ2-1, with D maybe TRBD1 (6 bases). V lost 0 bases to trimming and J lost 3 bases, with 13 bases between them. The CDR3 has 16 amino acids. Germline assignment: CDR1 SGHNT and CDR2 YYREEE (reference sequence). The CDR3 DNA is TGTGCCAGCAGCTTGGGGGGGACAAGGAACTACAATGAGCAGTTCTTC. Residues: CASSLGGTRNYNEQFF. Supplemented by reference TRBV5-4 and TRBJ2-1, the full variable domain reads ETGVTQSPTHLIKTRGQQVTLRCSSQSGHNTVSWYQQALGQGPQFIFQYYREEENGRGNFPPRFSGLQFPNYSSELNVNALELDDSALYLCASSLGGTRNYNEQFFGPGTRLTVL.

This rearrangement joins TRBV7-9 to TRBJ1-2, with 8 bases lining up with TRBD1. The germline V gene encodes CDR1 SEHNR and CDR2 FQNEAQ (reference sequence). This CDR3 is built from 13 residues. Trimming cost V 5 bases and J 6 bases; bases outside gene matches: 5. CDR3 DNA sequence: TGTGCCAGCAGCGAACTGGGACAGGATGGCTACACCTTC. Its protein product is CASSELGQDGYTF.

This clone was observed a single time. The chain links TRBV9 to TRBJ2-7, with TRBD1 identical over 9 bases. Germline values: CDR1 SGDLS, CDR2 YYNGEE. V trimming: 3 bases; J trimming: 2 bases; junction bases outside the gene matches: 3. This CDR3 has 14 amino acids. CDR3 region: CASSARDRAYEQYF. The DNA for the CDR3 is TGTGCCAGCAGCGCCCGGGACAGGGCCTACGAGCAGTACTTC.

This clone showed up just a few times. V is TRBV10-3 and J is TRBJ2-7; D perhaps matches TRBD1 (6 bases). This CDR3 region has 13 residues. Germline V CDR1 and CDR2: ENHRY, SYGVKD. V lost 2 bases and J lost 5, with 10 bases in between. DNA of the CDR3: TGTGCCATCAGTGAGGGGCAGGGGAACGAGCAGTACTTC. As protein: CAISEGQGNEQYF.

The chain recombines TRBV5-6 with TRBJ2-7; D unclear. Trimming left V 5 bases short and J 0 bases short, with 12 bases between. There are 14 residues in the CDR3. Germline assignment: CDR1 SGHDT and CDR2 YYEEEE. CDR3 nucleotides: TGTGCCAGCAGGCCAGTGGGCACCTCCTACGAGCAGTACTTC. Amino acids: CASRPVGTSYEQYF.

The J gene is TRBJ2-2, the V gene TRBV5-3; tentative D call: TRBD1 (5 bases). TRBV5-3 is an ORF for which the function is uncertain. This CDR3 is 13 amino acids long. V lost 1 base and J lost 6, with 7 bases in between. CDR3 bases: TGTGCCAGAAGCTTGAGGGGCCCCGGGGAGCTGTTTTTT. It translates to CARSLRGPGELFF.

CDR3 sequence: CASSGTGGSYEQYF. The CDR3 bases are TGTGCCAGCAGCGGGACAGGGGGCTCCTACGAGCAGTACTTC. The chain employs TRBV9 and TRBJ2-7; 10 bases map to TRBD1. Germline CDR1 reads SGDLS; CDR2 reads YYNGEE. CDR3 length: 14 residues. V trimming: 3 bases; J trimming: 0 bases; junction bases outside the gene matches: 0. Drawing the rest from reference TRBV9 and TRBJ2-7, the complete variable domain is DSGVTQTPKHLITATGQRVTLRCSPRSGDLSVYWYQQSLDQGLQFLIQYYNGEERAKGNILERFSAQQFPDLHSELNLSSLELGDSALYFCASSGTGGSYEQYFGPGTRLTVT.

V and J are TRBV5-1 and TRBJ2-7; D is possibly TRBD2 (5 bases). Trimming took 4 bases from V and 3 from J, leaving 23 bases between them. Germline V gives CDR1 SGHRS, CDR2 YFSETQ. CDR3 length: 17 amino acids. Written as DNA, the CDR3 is TGCGCCAGCAGCCTCCTTGGGAGCGGCCGTGGGGTCTACGAGCAGTACTTC. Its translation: CASSLLGSGRGVYEQYF.

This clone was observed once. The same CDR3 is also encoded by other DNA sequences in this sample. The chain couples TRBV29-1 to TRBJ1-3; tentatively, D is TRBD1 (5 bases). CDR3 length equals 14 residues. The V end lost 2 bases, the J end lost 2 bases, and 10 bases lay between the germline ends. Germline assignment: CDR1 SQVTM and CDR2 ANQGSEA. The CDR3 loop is CSVEKGRAGNTIYF. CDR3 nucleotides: TGCAGCGTTGAAAAGGGGCGAGCTGGAAACACCATATATTTT.

CDR3 sequence (DNA): TGCGCCAGCAGCTTGGAGGGACAATCATTCACTGAAGCTTTCTTT. Translation: CASSLEGQSFTEAFF. The chain joins TRBV5-1 to TRBJ1-1; perhaps TRBD1 as D (6 bases). Germline V gene sequence: CDR1 SGHRS, CDR2 YFSETQ. The CDR3 sequence is 15 residues long. Trimming pared 0 bases from V and 4 bases from J, leaving 13 bases between.

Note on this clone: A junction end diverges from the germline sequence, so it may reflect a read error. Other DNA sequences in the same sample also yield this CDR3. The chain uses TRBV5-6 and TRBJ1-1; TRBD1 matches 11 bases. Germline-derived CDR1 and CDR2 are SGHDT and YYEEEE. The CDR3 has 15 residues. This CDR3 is CASSGTGGMYTEAFF. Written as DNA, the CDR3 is TGTGCCAGCAGCGGGACAGGGGGAATGTACACTGAGGCTTTCTTT.

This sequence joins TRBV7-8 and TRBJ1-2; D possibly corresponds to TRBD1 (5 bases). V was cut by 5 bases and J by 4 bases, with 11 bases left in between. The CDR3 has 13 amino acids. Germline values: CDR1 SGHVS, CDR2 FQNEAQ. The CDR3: CASSPRGGYGYTF. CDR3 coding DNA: TGTGCCAGCAGCCCTAGGGGAGGCTATGGCTACACCTTC. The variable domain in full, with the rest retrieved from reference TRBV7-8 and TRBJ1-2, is GAGVSQSPRYKVAKRGQDVALRCDPISGHVSLFWYQQALGQGPEFLTYFQNEAQLDKSGLPSDRFFAERPEGSVSTLKIQRTQQEDSAVYLCASSPRGGYGYTFGSGTRLTVV.

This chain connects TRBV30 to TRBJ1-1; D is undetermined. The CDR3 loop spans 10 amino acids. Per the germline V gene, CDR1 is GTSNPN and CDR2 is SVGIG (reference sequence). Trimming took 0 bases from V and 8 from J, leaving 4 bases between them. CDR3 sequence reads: CAWSVAEAFF. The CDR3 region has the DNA TGTGCCTGGAGTGTCGCGGAAGCTTTCTTT.